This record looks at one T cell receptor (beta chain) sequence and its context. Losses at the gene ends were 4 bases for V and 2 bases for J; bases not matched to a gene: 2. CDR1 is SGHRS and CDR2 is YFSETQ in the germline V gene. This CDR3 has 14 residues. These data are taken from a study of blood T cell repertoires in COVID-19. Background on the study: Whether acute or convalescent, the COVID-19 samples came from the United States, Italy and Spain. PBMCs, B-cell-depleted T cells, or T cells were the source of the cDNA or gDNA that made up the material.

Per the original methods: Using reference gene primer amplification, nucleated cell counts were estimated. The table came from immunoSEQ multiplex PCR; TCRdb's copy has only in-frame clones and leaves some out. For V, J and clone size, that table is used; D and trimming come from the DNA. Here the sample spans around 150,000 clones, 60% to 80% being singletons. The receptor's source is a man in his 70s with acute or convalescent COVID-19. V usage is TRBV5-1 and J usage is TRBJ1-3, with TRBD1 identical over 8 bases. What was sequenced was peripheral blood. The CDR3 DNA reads TGCGCCAGCAGCCCACAGGGGGCTGGAAACACCATATATTTT. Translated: CASSPQGAGNTIYF.